This TCR beta chain was recorded in a study of shared clonotypes between healthy human individuals (TCRdb year 2020). About the full investigation: The cohort comprised a couple of women and a few men aged 18 to 49 years. For each donor, CD4 naive and CD4 memory were each given three plates, CD8 naive was given two plates, and CD8 memory was given one plate. To estimate repertoire size and how much clonotype sharing occurs between individuals, the study deeply sequenced the blood TCR repertoires of five or six healthy adults. Per donor, leukapheresis produced somewhere between about 0.8 and 9 billion PBMCs. Libraries were prepared and TCR repertoires were sequenced by different laboratories using diverse techniques, in order to increase sequencing depth and limit assay-specific biases. The research as a whole found: The genetic and exposure-history diversity represented was limited by the small number of donors. Sharing across a few donors was observed for around 4.8% of naive CD4, 3.5% of naive CD8, over 2% of memory CD4, and less than 0.45% of memory CD8 clonotypes. Larger estimated clonotype richness was generally found for naive subsets than for memory subsets. Compared with non-shared clonotypes, clonotypes shared by all four sorted-subset donors had higher generation probabilities. Only blood was sampled, and tissue TCR repertoires likely differ from those in blood. Pairwise subsampling indicated that sequencing depth was expected to affect the degree of clonotype sharing among donors. Rarefaction of sorted-subset datasets indicated incomplete sequencing despite the large sequencing depth.

Donors were healthy HIV-negative adults with no recently reported acute infections or vaccinations. Every donor was a Caucasian adult residing in Nashville, Tennessee, USA. CD4+ T cells were enriched by magnetic negative selection; naive cells were then positively selected on CD45RA, and the negative fraction formed the memory subset. After blood collection by leukapheresis, PBMCs were isolated using Ficoll-Histopaque density gradient centrifugation and then cryopreserved in the vapor phase of liquid nitrogen. Analytical flow cytometry was used to check the purity and quantity of each magnetically sorted T cell population. From each sorted fraction, genomic DNA was isolated and quantified by UV absorbance on a Nanodrop 2000c. Details on this clone: Its specific antigen is unknown. Base qualities are not at hand, and no much larger clone is one base apart.

Cut back by 1 base and 10 bases, the V and J ends lie 16 bases apart. From cysteine to phenylalanine, the CDR3 is 14 amino acids long. The kept DNA is CDR3 alone, 42 bases in frame from the first base. For CDR1 and CDR2, the germline V gene (reference sequence) lists GTSNPN and SVGIG. Using the deep immunoSEQ assay, multiplex PCR amplified TCR CDR3 regions from genomic DNA. Extracted genomic DNA from each cell subset was spread evenly across all wells of several immunoSEQ 96-well plates, with each plate serving as a replicate. For sorted subsets, each replicate PCR was loaded with around 220 ng genomic DNA, equivalent to some 27,000 T cell genomes. Purified libraries were quantified with a Qubit 3.0 fluorometer, sized on a Bioanalyzer 2100, and re-quantified with the KAPA Library Quantification kit. A separate single-read 150-cycle Illumina NextSeq 550 flow cell was used to sequence each immunoSEQ 96-well plate. Concerning the study's data processing: Because the immunoSEQ output held only junctional sequences and lacked quality scores, the filtering could not match the filtering applied to full-length reads. Sequences were annotated with PyIR, a Python wrapper for IgBLAST v1.9, using IMGT germline references to assign V/J genes and CDR3. Reads with weak V/J assignments (E-value above 1e-6), missing CDR3, stop codons, out-of-frame junctions, or ambiguous translated residues were removed. V3J clonotypes were defined as sequences sharing the same inferred V gene, J gene, and CDR3 amino acid sequence. Percentage overlap between repertoires was calculated by dividing the number of shared unique clonotypes by the size of the smaller repertoire. Richness of each repertoire was evaluated using RTK rarefaction, the Chao1 estimator, and Recon v2.1 estimates of unobserved clonotypes. For all TCRbeta clonotypes obtained by the gDNA method from a few donors, generation probabilities were computed with OLGA. In TCRdb, the immuneACCESS table is reduced to in-frame sequences with V and J assigned. These tables do not hold every clone; where another copy was compared, an unresolved V gene accounts for under half, and the others remain unexplained. V and J calls and clone size follow that table, whereas D and trimming were derived from the DNA. Within this sample are around 1.6 million clones, with 95% to 99% of them counted one time only. The ten largest make up about 0.4% of the sample.

The V and J segments used are TRBV30 and TRBJ1-4; TRBD1 is possibly the D segment (5 matching bases). Sequenced sample: naive CD4+ T cells sorted from blood. Reading the label with the study, this specimen's cell subset or site is: CD45RA+ positively selected. The TCR sequence derives from a man younger than 40 in good health. The sequenced DNA: TGTGCCTGGAGTGCAGCCGGGGCCACAAGAAAACTGTTTTTT. Translated, it gives CAWSAAGATRKLFF.